Sequencing of this T cell receptor beta chain was carried out in a study of beta chain features in type 1 diabetes. Study-wide findings and caveats: Researchers report that Type 1 diabetes patients had moderately but significantly shorter TCRB CDR3s across all four CD4+ subsets.

Isolated RNA was reverse transcribed in full, so expressed TCRB transcripts were sequenced. Only in-frame clones appear in the TCRdb table, and some are missing; sequencing was by immunoSEQ multiplex PCR. This sample has some 270,000 clones, with approximately 11% found just once. This CDR3 has 14 amino acids. The germline V gene has CDR1 KGHSH and CDR2 LQKENI. The trim removed 3 bases at V and 1 base at J, leaving 2 bases unmatched. This clone occurred a few times. Its antigen is undetermined. The sample carries other DNA sequences with the same CDR3. This receptor was identified in a man aged 25-40 years with type 1 diabetes. Specimen: naive CD4+ T cells from blood. The chain is built from TRBV18 and TRBJ2-7; 8 bases line up with TRBD1. The DNA for the CDR3 is TGTGCCAGCTCACCCCGGGACAGGTCCTACGAGCAGTACTTC. As protein: CASSPRDRSYEQYF. Using reference TRBV18 and TRBJ2-7 for the parts outside the CDR3, the full variable domain is NAGVMQNPRHLVRRRGQEARLRCSPMKGHSHVYWYRQLPEEGLKFMVYLQKENIIDESGMPKERFSAEFPKEGPSILRIQQVVRGDSAAYFCASSPRDRSYEQYFGPGTRLTVT.